This entry describes one T cell receptor beta chain. Its antigen is not identified. The assay was immunoSEQ multiplex PCR, and TCRdb's table has in-frame clones only and misses some. The sample lists approximately 54,000 clones; 75% to 90% were seen once. After expansion with viral peptide pools in the ViraFEST assay, antigen-specific CD4+ T cells were sequenced. CD4+ T cells were isolated after around ten days of culture. Every well got over 1.5 million PBMC, which were grown with about 9.9 IU/ml IL-2 and around 10 ug/ml peptides. Both day 3 and day 7 saw half the medium replaced with IL-2 medium. This specimen belongs to a study of vaccination effects on CD4 cells after COVID-19. V lost 0 bases to trimming and J lost 4 bases, with 10 bases between them. The CDR3 sequence is 15 residues long. Per germline, CDR1 MNHNS and CDR2 SASEGT.

The material was CD4+ T cells from PBMCs cultured with HCoV-229E spike peptides, obtained before COVID-19 vaccination. The V call is TRBV6-1, the J call TRBJ2-1; D unclear. The clonotype was recovered from a human donor who received a COVID-19 vaccine. The CDR3 DNA sequence: TGTGCCAGCAGTGAAGCAGTAGGGTTGTACAATGAGCAGTTCTTC. Protein: CASSEAVGLYNEQFF.